Presented here are 17 T cell receptor beta chains from one specimen sequenced in a study of regulatory T cells in long-lasting Graves disease. Sequencing libraries for TCR beta were prepared with iRepertoire HTBI primers and Arm-PCR of CDR3 regions. TCRdb redid the calling of the multiplex PCR reads with MiXCR, one entry per CDR3 protein. The table has roughly 380,000 distinct CDR3 sequences, less than 20% seen once. Noted time point: newly diagnosed GD, antithyroid drugs for less than 3 months. Making the TCR library involved RNA that had been extracted from PBMCs. Sequencing was performed on peripheral blood mononuclear cells (PBMCs), taken at new diagnosis, from a patient treated with antithyroid drugs. The receptors stem from a female donor with Graves disease.

This clonotype was detected a few times. This chain connects TRBV7-6 to TRBJ1-2, with D tentatively TRBD1 (5 bases). CDR3 length: 16 residues. Trimming pared 3 bases from V and 8 bases from J, leaving 22 bases between. The germline CDR1 and CDR2 sequences are SGHVS and FNYEAQ. CDR3: CASSLGVGARDGGYTF. DNA of the CDR3: TGTGCCAGCAGCTTGGGAGTAGGGGCTAGGGATGGAGGCTACACCTTC. The complete variable domain, with remaining parts taken from reference TRBV7-6 and TRBJ1-2, reads GAGVSQSPRYKVTKRGQDVALRCDPISGHVSLYWYRQALGQGPEFLTYFNYEAQQDKSGLPNDRFSAERPEGSISTLTIQRTEQRDSAMYRCASSLGVGARDGGYTFGSGTRLTVV.

At least ten counts were recorded for this clonotype. The chain carries TRBV27 and TRBJ2-5; 12 bases match TRBD2. The V gene end was trimmed by 8 bases and the J gene end by 5 bases; junction bases not matched to a gene: 6. This CDR3 region has 14 residues. Per germline, CDR1 MNHEY and CDR2 SMNVEV (reference sequence). CDR3 region: CASGLGLAGETQYF. The CDR3 region has the DNA TGTGCCAGCGGCCTAGGACTAGCGGGGGAGACCCAGTACTTC.

The table lists this clonotype with a few counts. This chain connects TRBV15 to TRBJ2-2, with 8 bases aligning to TRBD1. The germline V gene has CDR1 LNHNV and CDR2 YYDKDF (reference sequence). The CDR3 has 16 residues. The ends lost 4 bases at V and 4 bases at J; junction bases unmatched: 8. The chain's CDR3 is CATSIGQGFRTGELFF. DNA for the CDR3: TGTGCCACCAGCATCGGACAGGGATTTCGCACCGGGGAGCTGTTTTTT.

This clonotype has only a few counts. One junction end does not reproduce the germline sequence, and a read error may be involved. CDR3 nucleotides: TGCGCCAGCGACGAGGGAGTTGGGAACTACAATGAGCAGTTCTTC. It translates to CASDEGVGNYNEQFF. The V call is TRBV7-2, the J call TRBJ2-1, with TRBD2 as a possible D gene (5 bases). Germline V gene sequence: CDR1 SGHTA, CDR2 FQGNSA. The CDR3 has 15 amino acids.

This clonotype was found many times. V and J are TRBV20-1 and TRBJ1-1; D may be TRBD1 (5 bases). CDR1 DFQATT and CDR2 SNEGSKA come from the germline V gene (reference sequence). Trimming stripped 3 bases from V and 1 base from J, with 12 bases between. This CDR3 has 14 residues. CDR3 DNA: TGCAGTGCTAGCCGCGGGGGGGGGAACACTGAAGCTTTCTTT. Translation gives CSASRGGGNTEAFF.

V and J are TRBV4-2 and TRBJ1-1; 8 bases fit TRBD1. Germline V gene data show CDR1 as LGHNA and CDR2 as YNFKEQ. Trimming at V came to 3 bases and at J to 6 bases, leaving 9 bases not matched to a gene. This CDR3 has 15 amino acids. The CDR3 protein is CASSHPGGTGSEAFF. The CDR3 DNA reads TGTGCCAGCAGCCACCCGGGGGGGACAGGTTCTGAAGCTTTCTTT.

This clonotype was picked up many times. The rearrangement links TRBV6-1 to TRBJ1-1; D unclear. This CDR3 is 11 amino acids long. Trimming cost V 8 bases and J 1 base, with 5 bases left between them. Germline V gene lookup returns CDR1 MNHNS and CDR2 SASEGT. As DNA, the CDR3 is TGTGCCAGCCAGAGGAACACTGAAGCTTTCTTT. Protein product: CASQRNTEAFF.

This clonotype turned up a few times. This chain links TRBV5-1 with TRBJ1-1, with a possible D match to TRBD1 (5 bases). In germline, CDR1 is SGHRS, CDR2 YFSETQ. The length of the CDR3 is 11 residues. V shed 3 bases and J shed 7 bases, with 7 bases lying between them. CDR3 sequence: CASSYRHEAFF. CDR3 nucleotides: TGCGCCAGCAGCTACAGGCATGAAGCTTTCTTT.

This clonotype was detected a few times. The chain uses TRBV12-3 or TRBV12-4 and TRBJ2-1, with D tentatively TRBD2 (6 bases). V was shortened by 3 bases and J by 8 bases, with 17 bases between the two germline ends. The CDR3 extends over 15 amino acids. CDR3 DNA sequence: TGTGCCAGCAGTTTTCGGAACGGGGGTAACGATGAGCAGTTCTTC. Protein product: CASSFRNGGNDEQFF.

The chain employs TRBV2 and TRBJ2-7; D is possibly TRBD2 (6 bases). The CDR3 consists of 15 residues. Per the germline V gene, CDR1 is SNHLY and CDR2 is FYNNEI. V lost 6 bases, J lost 0 bases, and 15 bases lay in between. The CDR3 protein is CASSGWRDFSYEQYF. As DNA, the CDR3 is TGTGCCAGCAGCGGATGGCGGGACTTCTCCTACGAGCAGTACTTC.

V and J are TRBV4-3 and TRBJ1-5; D may be TRBD1 (5 bases). With 1 base removed from V and 3 bases from J, the gap between germline ends came to 10 bases. This CDR3 is built from 15 residues. Per the germline V gene, CDR1 is LGHNA and CDR2 is YSLEER. The CDR3 reads CASSQAAGFNQPQHF. The CDR3 region has the DNA TGCGCCAGCAGCCAAGCGGCAGGGTTCAATCAGCCCCAGCATTTT.

This clonotype was seen more than once but under ten times. V usage is TRBV5-6 and J usage is TRBJ2-3; D remains ambiguous. The ends were cut back, 1 base at V and 11 bases at J, with 11 bases in the middle. This CDR3 has 12 residues. CDR1 is SGHDT and CDR2 is YYEEEE in the germline V gene. In DNA, the CDR3 is TGTGCCAGCAGCTTGAGAGTTTACGAGCAGTATTTT. It yields the protein CASSLRVYEQYF.

This clonotype was observed a handful of times. The gene calls are TRBV27 and TRBJ2-7; a possible D gene is TRBD1 (5 bases). Germline values: CDR1 MNHEY, CDR2 SMNVEV (reference sequence). The CDR3 runs to 12 residues. V shed 10 bases and J shed 2 bases, with 12 bases lying between them. This CDR3 reads CATSQGPYEQYF. The CDR3 nucleotides read TGTGCCACCAGCCAGGGCCCCTACGAGCAGTACTTC.

There are a few counts of this clonotype. The rearrangement uses TRBV19 and TRBJ2-7, with D possibly being TRBD2 (6 bases). The length of the CDR3 is 16 residues. Looked up from germline, CDR1 is LNHDA and CDR2 is SQIVND (reference sequence). V dropped 1 base and J dropped 2 bases, with 15 bases sitting between them. In DNA, the CDR3 is TGTGCCAGTAGTATAGGAGGAGGGACCGTGACCTACGAGCAGTACTTC. Translated, it gives CASSIGGGTVTYEQYF.

The chain employs TRBV7-6 and TRBJ2-3; D gene ambiguous. Germline values: CDR1 SGHVS, CDR2 FNYEAQ. V lost 5 bases to trimming and J lost 5 bases, with 14 bases between them. This CDR3 is built from 14 residues. The CDR3 nucleotides read TGTGCCAGCAGCCCCGGTCCCTACGGAGATACGCAGTATTTT. It specifies CASSPGPYGDTQYF.

This clonotype was picked up many times. The chain employs TRBV12-3 or TRBV12-4 and TRBJ2-7; D is unresolved. The CDR3 sequence is 13 residues long. The germline V and J ends were trimmed by 7 bases and 1 base, with 11 bases remaining between them. CDR3 protein: CASTSAPSYEQYF. The CDR3 DNA sequence: TGTGCCAGCACCAGTGCCCCTTCCTACGAGCAGTACTTC.

The sample holds many counts of this clonotype. V gene TRBV5-5 combines with J gene TRBJ2-2; D gene uncertain. V gave up 2 bases and J gave up 2 bases, with 4 bases separating them. Germline V CDR1 and CDR2: SGHKS, YYEKEE (reference sequence). The CDR3 is made up of 13 amino acids. CDR3 region: CASSFRNTGELFF. The DNA for the CDR3 is TGTGCCAGCAGCTTCCGAAACACCGGGGAGCTGTTTTTT.